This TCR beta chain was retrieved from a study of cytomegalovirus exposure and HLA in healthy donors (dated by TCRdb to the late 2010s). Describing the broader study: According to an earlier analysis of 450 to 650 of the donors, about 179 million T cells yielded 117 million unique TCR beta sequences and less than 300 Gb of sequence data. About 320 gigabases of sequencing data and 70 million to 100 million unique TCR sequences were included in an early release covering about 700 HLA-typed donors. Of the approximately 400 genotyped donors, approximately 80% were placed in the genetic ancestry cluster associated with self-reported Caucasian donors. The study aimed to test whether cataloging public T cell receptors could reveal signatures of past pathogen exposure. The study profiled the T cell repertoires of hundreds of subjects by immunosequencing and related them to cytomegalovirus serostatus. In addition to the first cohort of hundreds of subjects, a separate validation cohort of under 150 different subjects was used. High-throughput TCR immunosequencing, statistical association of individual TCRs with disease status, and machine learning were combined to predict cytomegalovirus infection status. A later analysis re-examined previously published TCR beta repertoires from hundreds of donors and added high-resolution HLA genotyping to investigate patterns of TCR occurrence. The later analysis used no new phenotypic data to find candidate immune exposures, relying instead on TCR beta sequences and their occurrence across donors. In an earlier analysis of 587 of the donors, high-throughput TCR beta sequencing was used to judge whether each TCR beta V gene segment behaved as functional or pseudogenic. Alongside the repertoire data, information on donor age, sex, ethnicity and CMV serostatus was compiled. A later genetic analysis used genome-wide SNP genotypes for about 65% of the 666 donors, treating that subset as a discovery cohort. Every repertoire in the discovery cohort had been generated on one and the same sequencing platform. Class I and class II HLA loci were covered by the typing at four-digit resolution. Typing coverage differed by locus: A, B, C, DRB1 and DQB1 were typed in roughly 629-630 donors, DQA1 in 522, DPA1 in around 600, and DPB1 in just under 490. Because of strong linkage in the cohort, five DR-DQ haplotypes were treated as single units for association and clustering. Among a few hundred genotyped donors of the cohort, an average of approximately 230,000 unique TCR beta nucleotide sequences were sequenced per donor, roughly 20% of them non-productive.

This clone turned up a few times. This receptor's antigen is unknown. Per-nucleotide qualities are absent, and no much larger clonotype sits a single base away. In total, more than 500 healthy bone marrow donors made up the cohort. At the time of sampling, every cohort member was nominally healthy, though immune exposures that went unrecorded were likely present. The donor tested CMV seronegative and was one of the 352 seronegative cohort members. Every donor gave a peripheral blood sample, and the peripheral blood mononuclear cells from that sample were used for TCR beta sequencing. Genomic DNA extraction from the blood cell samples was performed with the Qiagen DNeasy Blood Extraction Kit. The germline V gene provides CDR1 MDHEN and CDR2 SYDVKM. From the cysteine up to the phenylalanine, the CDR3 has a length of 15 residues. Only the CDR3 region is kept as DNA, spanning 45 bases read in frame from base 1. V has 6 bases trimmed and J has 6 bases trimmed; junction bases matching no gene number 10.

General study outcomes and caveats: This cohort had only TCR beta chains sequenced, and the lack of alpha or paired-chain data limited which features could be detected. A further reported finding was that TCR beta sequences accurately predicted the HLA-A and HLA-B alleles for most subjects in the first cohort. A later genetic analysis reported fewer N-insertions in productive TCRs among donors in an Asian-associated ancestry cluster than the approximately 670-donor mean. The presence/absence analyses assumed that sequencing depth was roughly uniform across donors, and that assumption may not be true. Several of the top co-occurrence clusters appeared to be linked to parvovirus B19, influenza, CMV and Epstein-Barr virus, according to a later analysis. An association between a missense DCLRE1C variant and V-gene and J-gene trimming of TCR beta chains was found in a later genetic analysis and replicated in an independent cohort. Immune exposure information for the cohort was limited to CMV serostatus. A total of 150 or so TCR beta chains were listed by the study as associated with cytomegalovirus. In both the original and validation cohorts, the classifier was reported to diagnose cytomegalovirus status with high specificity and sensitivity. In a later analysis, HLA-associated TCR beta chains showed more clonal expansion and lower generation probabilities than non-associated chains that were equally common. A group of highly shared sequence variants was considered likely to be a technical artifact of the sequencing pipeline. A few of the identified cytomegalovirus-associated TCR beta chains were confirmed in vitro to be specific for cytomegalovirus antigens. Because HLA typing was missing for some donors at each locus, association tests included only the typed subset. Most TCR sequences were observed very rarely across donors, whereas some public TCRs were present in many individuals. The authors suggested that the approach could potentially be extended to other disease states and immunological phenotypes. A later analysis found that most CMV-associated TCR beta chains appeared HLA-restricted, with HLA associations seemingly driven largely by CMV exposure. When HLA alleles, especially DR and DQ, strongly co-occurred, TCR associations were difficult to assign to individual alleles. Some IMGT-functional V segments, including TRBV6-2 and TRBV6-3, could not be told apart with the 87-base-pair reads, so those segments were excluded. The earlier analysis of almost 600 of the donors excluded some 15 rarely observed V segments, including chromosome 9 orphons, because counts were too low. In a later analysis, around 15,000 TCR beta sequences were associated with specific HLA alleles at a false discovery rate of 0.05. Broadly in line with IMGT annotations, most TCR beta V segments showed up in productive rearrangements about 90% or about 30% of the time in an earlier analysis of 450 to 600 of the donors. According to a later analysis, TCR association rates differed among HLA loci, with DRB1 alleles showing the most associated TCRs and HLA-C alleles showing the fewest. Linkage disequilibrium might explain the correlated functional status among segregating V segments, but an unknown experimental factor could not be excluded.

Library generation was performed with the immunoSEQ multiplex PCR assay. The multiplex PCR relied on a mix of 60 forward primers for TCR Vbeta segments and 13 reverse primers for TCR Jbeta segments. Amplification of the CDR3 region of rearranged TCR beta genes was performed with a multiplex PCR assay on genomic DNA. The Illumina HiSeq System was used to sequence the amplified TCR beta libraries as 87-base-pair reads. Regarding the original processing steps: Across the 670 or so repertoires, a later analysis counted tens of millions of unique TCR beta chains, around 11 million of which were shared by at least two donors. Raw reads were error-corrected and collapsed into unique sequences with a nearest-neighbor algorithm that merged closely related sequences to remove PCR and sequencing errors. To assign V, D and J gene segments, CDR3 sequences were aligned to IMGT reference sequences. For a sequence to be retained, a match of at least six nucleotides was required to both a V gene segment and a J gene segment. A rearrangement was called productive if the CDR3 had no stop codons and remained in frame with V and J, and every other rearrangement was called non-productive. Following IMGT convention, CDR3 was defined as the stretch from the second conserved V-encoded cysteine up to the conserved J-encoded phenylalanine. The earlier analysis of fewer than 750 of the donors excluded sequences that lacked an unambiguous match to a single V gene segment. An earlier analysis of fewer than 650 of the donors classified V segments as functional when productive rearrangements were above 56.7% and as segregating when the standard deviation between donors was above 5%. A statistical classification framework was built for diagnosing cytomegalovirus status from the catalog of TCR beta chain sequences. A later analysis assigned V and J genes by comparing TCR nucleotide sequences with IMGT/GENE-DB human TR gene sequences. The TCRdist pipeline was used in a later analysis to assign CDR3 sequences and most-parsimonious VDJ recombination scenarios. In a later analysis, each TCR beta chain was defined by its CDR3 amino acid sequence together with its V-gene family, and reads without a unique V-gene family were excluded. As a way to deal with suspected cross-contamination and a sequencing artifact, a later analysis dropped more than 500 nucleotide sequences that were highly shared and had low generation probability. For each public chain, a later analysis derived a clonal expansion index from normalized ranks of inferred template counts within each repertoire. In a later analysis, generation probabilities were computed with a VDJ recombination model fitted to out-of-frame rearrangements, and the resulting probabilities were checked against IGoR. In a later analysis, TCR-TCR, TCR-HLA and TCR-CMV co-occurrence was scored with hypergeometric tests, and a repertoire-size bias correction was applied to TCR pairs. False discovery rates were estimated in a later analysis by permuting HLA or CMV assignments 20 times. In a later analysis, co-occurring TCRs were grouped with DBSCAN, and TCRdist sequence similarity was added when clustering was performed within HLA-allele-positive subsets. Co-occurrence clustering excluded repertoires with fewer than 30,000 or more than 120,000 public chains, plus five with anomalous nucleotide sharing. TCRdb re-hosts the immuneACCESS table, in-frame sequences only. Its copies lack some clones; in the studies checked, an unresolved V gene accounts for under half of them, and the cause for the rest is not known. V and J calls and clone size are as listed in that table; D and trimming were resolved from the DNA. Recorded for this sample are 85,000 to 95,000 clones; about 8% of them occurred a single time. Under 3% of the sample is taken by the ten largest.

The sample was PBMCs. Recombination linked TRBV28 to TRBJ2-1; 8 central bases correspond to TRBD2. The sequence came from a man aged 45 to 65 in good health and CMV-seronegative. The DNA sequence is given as TGTGCCAGCAGCCCGGGGACTAGACTCCCCAATGAGCAGTTCTTC. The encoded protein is CASSPGTRLPNEQFF.